This TCR beta chain was identified in a study of vaccination and CD4 T cells after COVID-19. The sample's treatment: roughly 10-day PBMC culture with coronavirus spike peptide pools or control peptides (ViraFEST assay). The Oncomine TCR Beta short-read assay was what sequenced the DNA obtained from cultured CD4+ T cells. The source of extracted genomic DNA was cultured CD4+ T cells. TCRdb re-analysed the PCR reads in MiXCR, keeping a single row per CDR3 protein. The sample records about 18,000 distinct CDR3 sequences, approximately 58% being singletons. Concerning this clonotype: The antigen remains undetermined.

Broader study findings: Data came from relatively few convalescent patients and lacked early post-infection timepoints. Convalescent patients had 304 of 307 vaccine-specific clones showing spike mono-reactivity.

CDR1 and CDR2 (germline): SGHTA, FQGNSA. The junction had 6 bases not matched to a gene; V was cut back by 5 bases and J by 5 bases. CDR3 length: 14 amino acids. The receptor was derived from a human donor who had recovered from COVID-19. This chain links TRBV7-2 with TRBJ1-1; 9 nucleotides match TRBD1. Sequenced material: CD4+ T cells from blood, cultured in vitro, taken after SARS-CoV-2 vaccination. The CDR3 sequence is CASSVTGGRTEAFF. The CDR3, as DNA: TGTGCCAGCAGCGTAACAGGGGGCCGGACTGAAGCTTTCTTT.